The rows below give T cell receptor beta chains drawn from one sample of a study of technical replicates of blood from several donors. This table comes from immunoSEQ multiplex PCR, and its TCRdb copy is limited to in-frame clones, with some not included. The table records tens of thousands of clones, around nine tenths of them present only once. Sequencing was carried out using T cells isolated from PBMCs. The receptors stem from a human donor in good health. Each CDR3 is given with its conserved first and last residue.

J: TRBJ1-4
V: TRBV5-1
CDR3: CASSLAAETRSNEKLFF

J: TRBJ1-1
V: TRBV27
CDR3: CASSQGTEAFF

J: TRBJ1-1
V: TRBV6-1
CDR3: CASTGPGTAEAFF

J: TRBJ2-7
V: TRBV15
CDR3: CATSKAGPYF

J: TRBJ2-2
V: TRBV5-1
CDR3: CASTDRGELHTGELFF

J: TRBJ2-5
V: TRBV29-1
CDR3: CSADQETQYF

J: TRBJ2-1
V: TRBV9
CDR3: CASSLNTGLAGGNEQFF

J: TRBJ1-1
V: TRBV5-1
CDR3: CASSLFNTEAFF

J: TRBJ1-3
V: TRBV14
CDR3: CASSQVGQGSSGNTIYF

J: TRBJ2-1
V: TRBV7-3
CDR3: CASSLGQGGANEQFF

J: TRBJ2-7
V: TRBV30
CDR3: CAWRQGRYYEQYF

J: TRBJ2-2
V: TRBV5-4
CDR3: CASSLDRAHTGELFF

J: TRBJ1-1
V: TRBV10-1
CDR3: CASSESGGAEAFF

J: TRBJ2-1
V: TRBV6-5
CDR3: CASSYTTSGSKDEQFF

J: TRBJ2-2
V: TRBV7-8
CDR3: CASSSGKEKTGELFF